This T cell receptor (beta chain) emerged from a study of T-cell memory formation after mild COVID-19 (dated by TCRdb to the early 2020s). Looking at the study overall: TCR sequence clusters from the two donors were found to be largely donor specific. In two donors, T-cell clones that expanded and contracted after mild COVID-19 were tracked by sequencing TCRalpha and TCRbeta repertoires over time. The cohort was made up of two young adult volunteers, one female and one male, who were previously healthy.

The sequencing machine was an Illumina NovaSeq 6000. cDNA libraries for TCRalpha and TCRbeta were prepared by 5'RACE using constant-segment primers, with sample barcodes and unique molecular identifiers added. Trizol reagent was used to extract RNA from every sample. Amplification of the libraries took two PCR steps, and the second step added a second sample barcode plus Illumina TruSeq adapters. Sequencing of the libraries was done on an Illumina NovaSeq, producing 2 x 150 bp paired-end reads. Turning to the authors' computational methods: Reads were demultiplexed and collapsed into UMI-guided consensus sequences with migec v1.2.7. With mixcr v2.1.11, UMI consensuses were aligned to TRA and TRB V and J templates and assembled into clonotypes. Expanded or contracted clonotypes were those called significant by both edgeR and NoisET, with noise models trained on biological replicates. For edgeR calls, the cutoffs were a false discovery rate-adjusted p below 0.01 and a log2 fold-change threshold of 1. PCA with hierarchical clustering of max-normalized trajectories of the 1000 most abundant clonotypes was used as exploratory dynamics analysis. The CD4 or CD8 phenotype of responding clones was assigned using the separately sequenced CD4+ and CD8+ repertoires. TCRdb's own reprocessing of the public reads used fastp at Q25 and MiXCR and kept productive beta chains. A single entry per CDR3 protein holds the most common genes and DNA from its merged rows. For this entry, the V and J calls and clone size follow TCRdb and not the study's own pipeline. The sample has around 320,000 distinct CDR3 sequences on record, around 30% of them singletons. The ten biggest clones cover about 13% of the sample.

As concerns this clonotype: The target of this receptor is not known. Sequence at one end of the junction differs from germline and may be a read error.

Points the paper makes about the study in general: The second-wave clones that peaked on day 37 were not confirmed to be SARS-CoV-2 specific. From day 15 to 85, contracting clones showed balanced CD4/CD8 phenotypes, whereas a second wave of clones that expanded from day 15 to 37 leaned towards CD4+. The study covered only two mild cases, and larger cohorts including severe cases with pre-infection samples were considered necessary. Some responding clones were detected in pre-infection memory, which suggested that pre-existing cross-reactive memory T cells had joined the SARS-CoV-2 response. Contracting CD4+ clones were located mainly in the CM and EM memory subsets, whereas CD8+ clones were found to be enriched in EMRA.

The germline V gene provides CDR1 SGHTA and CDR2 FQGTGA. Reading from cysteine to phenylalanine, the CDR3 counts 12 amino acids. The only DNA kept is the CDR3, 36 bases in frame from the first base. Ficoll-Paque density gradient centrifugation was the method used to isolate PBMCs. The receptor was isolated from an adult woman who had mild COVID-19 (a few samples of this study predate the infection). The sample titles of this study are shuffled in the database, so cell type and time point are left out; the donor was told from shared clones. The sample was PBMCs or a T cell subset sorted from them (not recorded which). In this chain, TRBV7-3 is recombined with TRBJ2-7, with the D gene too uncertain to name. The CDR3 protein is CASSNGASHPIF. The base sequence is TGTGCCAGCAGCAATGGAGCCAGCCACCCCATATTC.